This T cell receptor beta chain was sequenced during a study of blood T cells in healthy people across ages (dated by TCRdb to between 2014 and 2017). In terms of the full investigation: In model experiments, template switching captured about one uniquely barcoded TCR beta cDNA molecule for every two T cells. To track age-related changes in TCR beta repertoire diversity, the study relied on deep sequencing normalized with unique cDNA molecular identifiers. Four age groups were formed from the donors: young (average about 17 years), middle-aged (approximately 39), aged (more than 55) and long-lived (around 82). Two additional independent replicas of 1 million unique cDNA reads from the same blood draw were analyzed for two donors (one aged 18 to 30 and one aged 80 or older). General study outcomes and caveats: Conclusive comparison of naive and antigen-experienced compartments was prevented by the profiling of bulk unsorted PBMCs. Total diversity estimates from one million sequenced T cells were considered lower bounds and underestimates. As age increased, observed TCR beta diversity per million T cells dropped in a roughly linear way, and a significant reduction was already evident by age about 36. Donor CMV infection status was unknown, potentially confounding age-related changes in expanded clonotypes. The long-lived group showed more naive CD4+ T cells, fewer expanded clones and increased TCR diversity than the aged group, suggesting age selection. Observed TCR beta diversity correlated strongly with the percentage of naive T cells measured by flow cytometry.

The CDR3 numbers 15 residues from cysteine through phenylalanine. Here the CDR3 DNA is all that survives: 45 bases in frame from base 1. The germline V gene supplies CDR1 LGHNT and CDR2 FRNRAP. V is shortened by 3 bases, J by 4 bases, and the region joining them spans 12 bases. Libraries came from 5' RACE. Instrument used: Illumina HiSeq 2500. The second PCR ran for roughly 7 to 12 cycles and used a J-beta primer mix along with a sample-barcoded 5' primer. A template-switch 5' adaptor carrying 12 random nucleotides introduced a unique molecular identifier onto each TCR beta cDNA molecule. Each sample yielded at least 3 million CDR3-containing paired-end reads. First-strand cDNA was synthesized from all RNA with the Mint cDNA synthesis kit, primed by a TRBC-specific oligonucleotide. All cDNA was treated with uracil-DNA glycosylase and then went through a first 18-cycle PCR with the universal primers M1SS and BC2_uni_R. Processing in the source paper ran as follows. For normalization, 1 million high-quality reads, each with a distinct molecular identifier, were randomly selected from each sample. Instead of being binned into consensus sequences, reads that shared molecular identifiers were thrown out. CDR3 identification, clonotype clustering and error correction used MiTCR with a Q25 quality threshold and the strictest error-elimination algorithm. A nonparametric unseen species model with Euler transformation was used to estimate a lower bound on total TCR beta diversity. The raw public reads went through TCRdb reprocessing: fastp at Q25, MiXCR clone calling, in-frame beta chains kept. Rows merge per CDR3 protein into single entries with the most common DNA and genes. TCRdb, not the original authors, processed these V and J calls. This sample lists around 780,000 distinct CDR3 sequences; about 26% were detected once. The ten largest account for 2.5% to 3.5% of the sample.

The donors were some 36 Caucasian individuals from Russia, aged roughly 6 to 90 years, who were systemically healthy. Each donor gave 9 to 10 milliliters of peripheral blood, collected into EDTA-treated Vacutainer tubes. PBMCs were isolated by Ficoll-Paque density-gradient centrifugation, with at least 6.5 million obtained per sample. Trizol reagent was used to extract total RNA from PBMCs, with at least 5.5 micrograms per sample. For every donor, an aliquot of PBMCs went through flow cytometry to measure the percentages of naive CD45RAhigh/CD27high T cells. This clonotype was counted between two and nine times. Its binding antigen is unknown. No much larger clonotype is one base removed from it; base qualities were not supplied. These data were also reused for a study on T cells of mothers and their children. The second paper states: Donors were nine systemically healthy Caucasian individuals: three mothers and their six children. cDNA synthesis used all of the extracted RNA, with roughly 1.5 ug of RNA in each 15 ul reaction. In the second PCR, sample barcodes and 2-4 random nucleotides were introduced via the M1S primer. Over 8 million TCR beta CDR3 reads were obtained for each mother, and millions of reads were obtained for each child. Thymic selection shapes the output of TCR recombination in a similar way in related and unrelated pairs, and inherited differences have a minor effect. Related mother-child pairs always showed normalized repertoire overlap that was slightly higher than in unrelated mother-child pairs, though the difference was never significant. Persistent microchimeric T cell clones were not detected, at a sensitivity of 85 to 100 clones per million clonotypes. The study used deep NGS to compare TCR beta repertoires of mothers and children, seeking features distinguishing related mother-child pairs from unrelated individuals. On average, the children were about 12 +/- 4 years old, while the mothers were roughly 40 +/- 4 years old. After adapter ligation with NEBNext reagents, the libraries were sequenced on Illumina HiSeq 2000 with 100+100 nt paired-end reads. To prevent cross-contamination, the mother and child libraries were prepared one month apart and sequenced in separate runs. Between roughly 500,000 and 2,000,000 distinct TCR beta clonotypes were identified per donor. Naive TCR beta clonotypes were estimated from low-frequency clonotypes matched to each donor's FACS-determined naive share, without sorting.

Sample: blood. Rearrangement joined TRBV12-5 to TRBJ2-2; TRBD2 is possibly the D segment (5 matching bases). The TCR sequence derives from a boy aged 10-17 years in good health. The CDR3 here reads CASGLEGLVTGELFF. The DNA reads as follows: TGTGCTAGTGGTTTAGAGGGTTTAGTCACCGGGGAGCTGTTTTTT.